This T cell receptor (beta chain) was obtained from a study of blood T cell repertoires in COVID-19 (dated by TCRdb to the early 2020s). Background for the entire study: Samples covering the acute and convalescent phases of COVID-19 were provided by collaborators in the United States, Italy and Spain. The prospective study material was composed of cDNA or gDNA derived from T cells, B-cell-depleted T cells, or PBMCs. Subjects who had been exposed to COVID-19, were actively infected with it, or had recovered from it provided the deeply sampled blood TCRbeta repertoires that made up the dataset. The repertoires were made available in a free public database intended to serve as a resource for research on the immune response to SARS-CoV-2. Samples came from the ongoing ImmuneRACE study (first 160 participants) plus 1,254 subjects from 6 global collaborators. The sample metadata nearly always contained a de-identified subject ID, COVID-19 status, age in years and sex. HLA class I and class II types, where available, came from metadata supplied by the sample provider rather than from assay-based typing.

Participants in the prospective study were aged roughly 18 to 95 years, lived in 20 to 30 United States geographic areas, and enrolled through a virtual design. Cohort assignment in the prospective study relied on participant-reported clinical history from a screening survey and a study questionnaire. In the prospective study, mobile phlebotomists collected whole blood, serum and a nasopharyngeal or oropharyngeal swab from each participant. Additional blood draws and questionnaires over an approximately 2-month period could optionally be provided by prospective study participants. Before DNA extraction, prospective study blood samples were shipped either frozen or at room temperature. This clone was counted between two and nine times. It has no known antigen specificity. No much larger clone is present one base from it, and per-base qualities are unavailable. The immunoSEQ Assay, a bias-controlled multiplex PCR, was used to amplify TCRbeta CDR3 regions from genomic DNA. Concerning the study's data processing: Within the assay, amplification of reference gene primers was used to estimate how many nucleated cells each sample contained. To quantify the absolute abundance of each unique TCRbeta CDR3 rearrangement, sequence reads were collapsed and filtered. For each sample, productive Simpson clonality was calculated by taking the square root of Simpson's diversity index across productive rearrangements. The source is immuneACCESS, and TCRdb retained only in-frame sequences with V and J called. Part of the clones is not carried over; for the studies checked, unresolved V genes explain less than half of this, and the remainder is unexplained. From that table come the V and J calls and clone size; the DNA was used to work out D and trimming. This sample lists 150,000 to 200,000 clones; around 80% were detected once. Roughly 17% of the sample is taken by the ten largest.

Results the study describes overall, beyond this receptor: The amount of clinical and demographic metadata varied by source and participant and was provided uncurated.

The germline V and J ends show losses of 2 bases and 4 bases respectively, and no gene match explains 10 bases of the junction. Looking up the germline V gene yields CDR1 SGHTA and CDR2 FQGTGA. From its cysteine to its phenylalanine, the CDR3 spans 17 amino acids. Just CDR3 DNA is preserved here, 51 bases in frame from base 1. Sequenced sample: PBMCs or T cells enriched from blood (not recorded which). The sequence was collected from a woman aged 45-65 years with acute COVID-19. This sequence uses TRBV7-3 and TRBJ1-1; 10 junctional bases match TRBD1. The CDR3 is CASSLASVGTGVTEAFF. The nucleotide sequence reads as follows: TGTGCCAGCAGCTTAGCCAGCGTGGGGACAGGGGTCACTGAAGCTTTCTTT.